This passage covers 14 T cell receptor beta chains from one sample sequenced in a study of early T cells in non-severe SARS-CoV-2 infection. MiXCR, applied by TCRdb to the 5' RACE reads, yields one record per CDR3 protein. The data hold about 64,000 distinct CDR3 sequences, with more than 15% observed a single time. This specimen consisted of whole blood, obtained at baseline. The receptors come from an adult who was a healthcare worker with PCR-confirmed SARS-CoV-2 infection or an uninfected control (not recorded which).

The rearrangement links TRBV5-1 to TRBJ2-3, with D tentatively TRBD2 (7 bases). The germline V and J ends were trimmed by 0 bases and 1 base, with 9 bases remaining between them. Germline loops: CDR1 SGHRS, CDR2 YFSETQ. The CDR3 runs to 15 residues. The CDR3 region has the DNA TGCGCCAGCAGCTTGGAGGGGGGGCGCACAGATACGCAGTATTTT. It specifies CASSLEGGRTDTQYF.

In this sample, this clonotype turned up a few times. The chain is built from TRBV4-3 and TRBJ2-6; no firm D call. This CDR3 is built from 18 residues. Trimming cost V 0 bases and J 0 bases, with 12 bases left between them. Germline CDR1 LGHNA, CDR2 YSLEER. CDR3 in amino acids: CASSQDPGQTSGANVLTF. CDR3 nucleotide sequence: TGCGCCAGCAGCCAAGATCCCGGGCAGACCTCTGGGGCCAACGTCCTGACTTTC.

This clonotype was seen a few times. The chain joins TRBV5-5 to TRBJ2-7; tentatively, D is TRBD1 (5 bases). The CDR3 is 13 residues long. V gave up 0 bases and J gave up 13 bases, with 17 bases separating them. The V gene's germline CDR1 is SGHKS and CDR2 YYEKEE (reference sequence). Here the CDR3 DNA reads TGTGCCAGCAGCTTGGATGGGGCCGGGCCTTCATACTTC. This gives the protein CASSLDGAGPSYF.

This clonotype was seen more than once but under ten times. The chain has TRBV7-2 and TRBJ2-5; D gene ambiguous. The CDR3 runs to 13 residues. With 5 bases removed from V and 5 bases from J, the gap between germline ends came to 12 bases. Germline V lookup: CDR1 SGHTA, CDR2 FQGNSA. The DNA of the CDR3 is TGTGCCAGCAGCGCGATGGGCGTGGAGACCCAGTACTTC. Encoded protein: CASSAMGVETQYF.

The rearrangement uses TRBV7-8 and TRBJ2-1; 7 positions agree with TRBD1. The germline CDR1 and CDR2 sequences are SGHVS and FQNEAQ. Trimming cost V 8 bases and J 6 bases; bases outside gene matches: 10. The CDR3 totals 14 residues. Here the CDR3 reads CASGLDRYSNEQFF. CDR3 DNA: TGTGCCAGCGGTTTGGACAGGTATAGCAATGAGCAGTTCTTC.

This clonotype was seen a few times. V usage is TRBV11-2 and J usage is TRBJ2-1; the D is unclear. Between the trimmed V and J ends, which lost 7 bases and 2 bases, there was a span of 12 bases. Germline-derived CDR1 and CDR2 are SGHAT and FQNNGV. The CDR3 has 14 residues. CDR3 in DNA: TGTGCCAGCAAGGGTCAGACCACCTACAATGAGCAGTTCTTC. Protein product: CASKGQTTYNEQFF.

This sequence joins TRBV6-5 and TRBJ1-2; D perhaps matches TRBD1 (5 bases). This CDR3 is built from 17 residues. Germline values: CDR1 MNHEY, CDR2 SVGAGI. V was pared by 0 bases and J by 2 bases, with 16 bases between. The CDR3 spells CASSYSDQAGRNYGYTF. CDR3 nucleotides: TGTGCCAGCAGTTACTCGGATCAAGCAGGGAGGAACTATGGCTACACCTTC.

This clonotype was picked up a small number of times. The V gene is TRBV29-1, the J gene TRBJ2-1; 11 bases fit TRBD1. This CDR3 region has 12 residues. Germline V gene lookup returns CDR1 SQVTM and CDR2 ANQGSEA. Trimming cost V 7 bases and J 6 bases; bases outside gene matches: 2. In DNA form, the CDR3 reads TGCAGCGCGGGACAGGGGGGCAATGAGCAGTTCTTC. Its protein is CSAGQGGNEQFF.

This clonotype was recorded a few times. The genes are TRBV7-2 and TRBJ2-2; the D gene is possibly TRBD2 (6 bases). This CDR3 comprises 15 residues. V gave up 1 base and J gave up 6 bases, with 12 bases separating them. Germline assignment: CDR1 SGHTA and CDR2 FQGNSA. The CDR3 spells CASSLVLSGAGELFF. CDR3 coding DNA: TGTGCCAGCAGCTTAGTACTTTCGGGGGCCGGGGAGCTGTTTTTT.

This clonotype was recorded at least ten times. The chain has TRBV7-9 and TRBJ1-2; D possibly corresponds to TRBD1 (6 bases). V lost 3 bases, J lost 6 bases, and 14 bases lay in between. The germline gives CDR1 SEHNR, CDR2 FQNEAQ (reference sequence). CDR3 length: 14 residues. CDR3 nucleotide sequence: TGTGCCAGCAGCTTGAAACAGGGATCAAATGGCTACACCTTC. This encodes CASSLKQGSNGYTF.

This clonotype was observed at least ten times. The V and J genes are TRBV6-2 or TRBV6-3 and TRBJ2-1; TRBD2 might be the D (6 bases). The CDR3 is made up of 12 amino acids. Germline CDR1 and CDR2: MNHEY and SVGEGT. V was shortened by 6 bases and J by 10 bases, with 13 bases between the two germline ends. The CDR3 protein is CASSRTTSEQFF. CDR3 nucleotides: TGTGCCAGCAGCAGGACTACTTCGGAGCAGTTCTTC.

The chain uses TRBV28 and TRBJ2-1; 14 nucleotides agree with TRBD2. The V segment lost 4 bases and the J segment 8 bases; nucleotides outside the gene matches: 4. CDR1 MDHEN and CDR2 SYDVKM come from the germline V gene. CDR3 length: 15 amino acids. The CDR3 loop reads CASSSPGLAGDEQFF. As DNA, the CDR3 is TGTGCCAGCAGTTCACCGGGACTAGCGGGGGATGAGCAGTTCTTC.

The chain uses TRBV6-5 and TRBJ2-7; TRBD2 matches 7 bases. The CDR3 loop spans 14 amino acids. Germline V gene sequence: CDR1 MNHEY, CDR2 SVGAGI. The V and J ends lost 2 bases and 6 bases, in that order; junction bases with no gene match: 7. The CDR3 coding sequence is TGTGCCAGCAGTTACACGAAAAGACTAGCCGAGCAGTACTTC. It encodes CASSYTKRLAEQYF.

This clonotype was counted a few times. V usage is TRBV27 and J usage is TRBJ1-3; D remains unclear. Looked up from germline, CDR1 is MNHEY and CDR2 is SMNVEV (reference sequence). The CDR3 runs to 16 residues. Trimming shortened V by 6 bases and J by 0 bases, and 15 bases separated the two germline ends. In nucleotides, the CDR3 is TGTGCCAGCAGGCGGAAACGGACTGTCTCTGGAAACACCATATATTTT. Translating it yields CASRRKRTVSGNTIYF.